This record covers a single TCR beta chain. Antigen specificity is unknown. This record comes from a study of T-cell memory formation after mild COVID-19. Each CDR3 protein is one row after TCRdb ran MiXCR on the 5' RACE reads. The data hold 150,000 to 200,000 distinct CDR3 sequences, with about 14% observed a single time. Broader study findings: Among clones contracting day 15 to 85, CD4/CD8 was balanced, whereas later expanders leaned CD4+. Cross-reactive memory seemingly joined, as some responding clones were found in pre-infection memory. Proof of SARS-CoV-2 specificity was absent for the second-wave clones that crested on day 37.

This CDR3 has 11 residues. The V end was cut by 7 bases, the J end by 1 base, with 4 bases between. Germline CDR1 MNHEY, CDR2 SMNVEV (reference sequence). The sequence came from an adult woman who had mild COVID-19 (a few samples of this study predate the infection). Cell type and time point are not known. Source material: PBMCs or a T cell subset sorted from them (not recorded which). The rearrangement joins TRBV27 to TRBJ1-1; D is uncertain. CDR3 DNA: TGTGCCAGCAAGGAGAACACTGAAGCTTTCTTT. Translation gives CASKENTEAFF.